This entry features one TCR beta chain sequence. What it binds is unknown. The junction had 9 bases not matched to a gene; V was cut back by 6 bases and J by 3 bases. Germline V CDR1 and CDR2: DFQATT, SNEGSKA (reference sequence). The CDR3 is made up of 14 amino acids. This sample was taken from a study of regulatory T cells in long-lasting Graves disease. Overall study: In persistent Graves' disease, antithyroid drugs had been taken for over 5 years and TSH receptor antibodies stayed positive. General observations from the study: The number of shared public clonotypes was higher in persistent patients (approximately 2,500) than new patients (around 890). Favored usage of TRBV28, TRBJ1-2 and TRBJ2-5 was recorded in persistent disease.

Time point of the sample: persistent/refractory GD, antithyroid drugs over 5 years with positive TRAb. The TCR library used RNA extracted from PBMCs. Construction of the TCR beta libraries employed iRepertoire HTBI primers in conjunction with Arm-PCR of CDR3 regions. TCRdb re-derived calls from the multiplex PCR reads in MiXCR, one entry per CDR3 protein. Of roughly 400,000 distinct CDR3 sequences listed, approximately 22% are singletons. The source material was peripheral blood mononuclear cells (PBMCs), sampled when the disease was refractory, from a patient treated with antithyroid drugs. The V call is TRBV20-1, the J call TRBJ2-7, with 9 nucleotides matching TRBD1. This clonotype was sampled from a female donor with Graves disease. In DNA, the CDR3 is TGCAGTGCCGATACGCGGGACAGGGTCTACGAGCAGTACTTC. This sequence encodes CSADTRDRVYEQYF.